This entry features one T cell receptor (beta chain) sequence. The target antigen is unknown. Measured with immunoSEQ multiplex PCR; TCRdb has only the in-frame clones, and not every one. The sample has a few thousand clones, approximately 90% seen once. This sample was taken from a study of circulating and synovial CD4+ cells in juvenile arthritis. Whole-study results and caveats: CPL and bulk CD4 samples differed at least tenfold in T cell genomes.

After removal of 0 bases from V and 4 bases from J, the junction contained 4 bases not matched to a gene. Germline assignment: CDR1 GTSNPN and CDR2 SVGIG (reference sequence). The CDR3 extends over 15 amino acids. Sequenced samples came from active juvenile idiopathic arthritis patients. The receptor comes from a human donor with juvenile idiopathic arthritis. V usage is TRBV30 and J usage is TRBJ1-2, with 11 bases fitting TRBD1. The sample was HLA-DR+ CD4+ T cells from blood. Subset given: circulating pathogenic-like lymphocytes, sorted as HLA-DR+CD14-CD3+CD4+CD25low/- blood T cells. The CDR3 loop is CAWSVGTGGLYGYTF. CDR3 nucleotide sequence: TGTGCCTGGAGTGTAGGGACAGGGGGACTCTATGGCTACACCTTC.